These 18 T cell receptor beta chains share one sample of origin, sequenced in a study of T cell responses to AZD1222 COVID-19 vaccine. Produced via immunoSEQ multiplex PCR; TCRdb's table is partial and in-frame only. The sample holds about 160,000 clones, around 94% seen once. The sample consisted of peripheral blood, taken 28 days after the second AZD1222 dose. These receptors came from an adult who received the AZD1222 COVID-19 vaccine.

The V and J genes are TRBV7-9 and TRBJ1-5; a weak D match, TRBD1 (5 bases). This CDR3 comprises 16 residues. V was clipped by 1 base and J by 3 bases, with 13 bases between them. Germline lookup yields CDR1 SEHNR and CDR2 FQNEAQ (reference sequence). CDR3 region: CASSLGYRQFNQPQHF. Written as DNA, the CDR3 is TGTGCCAGCAGCTTAGGCTACCGACAGTTCAATCAGCCCCAGCATTTT.

CDR3 sequence (DNA): TGTGCCAGCAGTGAGGGGGGACAGGGAGCCTACAATGAGCAGTTCTTC. It specifies CASSEGGQGAYNEQFF. The V and J genes are TRBV6-4 and TRBJ2-1, with TRBD1 matching over 9 bases. Losses at the gene ends were 3 bases for V and 2 bases for J; bases not matched to a gene: 5. Germline CDR1 and CDR2: MRHNA and SNTAGT. The CDR3 runs to 16 residues.

The chain combines TRBV7-8 with TRBJ2-2, with a tentative D call TRBD1 (5 bases). There are 17 residues in the CDR3. The germline V gene has CDR1 SGHVS and CDR2 FQNEAQ. Trimming pared 3 bases from V and 2 bases from J, leaving 16 bases between. As DNA, the CDR3 is TGTGCCAGCAGCTTCCGGATCTCAGGGTATAACACCGGGGAGCTGTTTTTT. Protein: CASSFRISGYNTGELFF.

Remarks on this clone: A junction boundary mismatches the germline segment, possibly from a read error. The chain employs TRBV4-1 and TRBJ2-5; TRBD2 matches at 14 bases. The CDR3 is made up of 17 amino acids. Germline V CDR1 and CDR2: MGHRA, YSYEKL. As DNA, the CDR3 is TGCGCCAGCAGCCACCAGGGACTAGCGGGAGCGCAAGGGACCCAGTACTTC. Amino acid sequence: CASSHQGLAGAQGTQYF.

V is TRBV28 and J is TRBJ1-5; D gene ambiguous. Trimming took off 6 bases at V and 11 bases at J, with 14 bases between the two ends. The CDR3 has 12 residues. Germline lookup yields CDR1 MDHEN and CDR2 SYDVKM. The CDR3 region has the DNA TGTGCCAGCAGAGCGGGGTTTCAAGCCCAGCATTTT. As protein: CASRAGFQAQHF.

The chain recombines TRBV6-5 with TRBJ1-1; TRBD1 matches 7 bases. The CDR3 spans 14 residues. Germline CDR1 reads MNHEY; CDR2 reads SVGAGI. V lost 7 bases, J lost 4 bases, and 9 bases stayed unmatched. The CDR3 loop reads CASITWDSRTEAFF. The CDR3 bases are TGTGCCAGCATTACCTGGGACAGTCGCACTGAAGCTTTCTTT.

The chain has TRBV7-9 and TRBJ1-3, with a weak D call TRBD1 (6 bases). The CDR3 contains 16 residues. Germline CDR1 is SEHNR and CDR2 is FQNEAQ (reference sequence). Between the trimmed V and J ends, which lost 5 bases and 0 bases, there was a span of 14 bases. The CDR3 protein is CASSQSTGLSGNTIYF. The CDR3 DNA reads TGTGCCAGCAGCCAAAGCACAGGGCTCTCTGGAAACACCATATATTTT.

V is TRBV24-1 and J is TRBJ2-7; 7 bases line up with TRBD1. The J segment lost 2 bases and the V segment lost 9 bases, leaving 3 bases of the junction unmatched. The CDR3 is made up of 12 amino acids. Germline assignment: CDR1 KGHDR and CDR2 SFDVKD. The CDR3 loop is CATADRAYEQYF. The CDR3 DNA sequence: TGTGCCACCGCAGACAGGGCCTACGAGCAGTACTTC.

The CDR3 spells CASPRRAGDYNEQFF. In DNA, the CDR3 is TGTGCCAGCCCCCGGAGGGCGGGGGACTACAATGAGCAGTTCTTC. The chain links TRBV2 to TRBJ2-1; the match to TRBD2 covers 7 bases. Germline CDR1 and CDR2: SNHLY and FYNNEI. This CDR3 has 15 residues. The V and J ends lost 8 bases and 3 bases, in that order; junction bases with no gene match: 10.

The chain has TRBV19 and TRBJ2-5; D not certain. Trimming stripped 3 bases from V and 4 bases from J, with 12 bases between. The germline CDR1 and CDR2 sequences are LNHDA and SQIVND (reference sequence). The CDR3 runs to 14 residues. CDR3 DNA: TGTGCCAGTAGTATTTCCAGGACCGCAGAGACCCAGTACTTC. Encoded protein: CASSISRTAETQYF.

V gene TRBV9 combines with J gene TRBJ2-4; possible D gene TRBD1, 6 bases. With 3 bases removed from V and 9 bases from J, the gap between germline ends came to 16 bases. Germline CDR1 reads SGDLS; CDR2 reads YYNGEE. The CDR3 extends over 14 amino acids. CDR3 sequence reads: CASSEQGWTTIQYF. The CDR3 DNA follows: TGTGCCAGCAGCGAACAGGGATGGACGACCATTCAGTACTTC. Complete variable domain (other parts from reference TRBV9 and TRBJ2-4): DSGVTQTPKHLITATGQRVTLRCSPRSGDLSVYWYQQSLDQGLQFLIQYYNGEERAKGNILERFSAQQFPDLHSELNLSSLELGDSALYFCASSEQGWTTIQYFGAGTRLSVL.

The chain is built from TRBV29-1 and TRBJ2-1; either TRBD1 or TRBD2 may supply D (6 bases each). The CDR3 runs 15 residues. V was clipped by 1 base and J by 8 bases, with 18 bases between them. CDR1 is SQVTM, CDR2 ANQGSEA, per germline. The DNA of the CDR3 is TGCAGCGTTGAAGCCTCAGGGGAGGCAGACGATGAGCAGTTCTTC. Translating it yields CSVEASGEADDEQFF.

The chain joins TRBV19 to TRBJ2-1, with 9 bases lining up with TRBD1. The CDR3 sequence is 17 residues long. V was pared by 5 bases and J by 7 bases, with 15 bases of the junction left unmatched. Germline CDR1 is LNHDA and CDR2 is SQIVND (reference sequence). CDR3 coding DNA: TGTGCCAGTAGTTCGCCCCCCGGGACAGGGTTAAGGAATGAGCAGTTCTTC. It translates to CASSSPPGTGLRNEQFF.

Only a few counts were recorded for this clone. This chain uses TRBV7-6 with TRBJ1-5; D gene unclear. The germline CDR1 and CDR2 sequences are SGHVS and FNYEAQ. V was clipped by 5 bases and J by 9 bases, with 14 bases between them. The CDR3 consists of 13 residues. CDR3 residues: CASSPTPAGPQHF. As DNA, the CDR3 is TGTGCCAGCAGCCCGACACCCGCAGGGCCCCAGCATTTT.

This sequence joins TRBV13 and TRBJ2-1; the D is unclear. Per the germline V gene, CDR1 is PRHDT and CDR2 is FYEKMQ (reference sequence). The CDR3 runs to 14 residues. Deletions cut 2 bases from V and 12 bases from J, with 17 bases between. The CDR3 nucleotides read TGTGCCAGCAGCTTACCACGGGTCCTACATAGGCAGTTCTTC. This sequence encodes CASSLPRVLHRQFF. The whole variable domain, filled in from reference TRBV13 and TRBJ2-1, reads AAGVIQSPRHLIKEKRETATLKCYPIPRHDTVYWYQQGPGQDPQFLISFYEKMQSDKGSIPDRFSAQQFSDYHSELNMSSLELGDSALYFCASSLPRVLHRQFFGPGTRLTVL.

V and J are TRBV9 and TRBJ1-2, with 7 bases identical to TRBD1. This CDR3 contains 12 residues. Losses at the gene ends were 6 bases for V and 6 bases for J; bases not matched to a gene: 5. Germline values: CDR1 SGDLS, CDR2 YYNGEE. CDR3 sequence (DNA): TGTGCCAGCAAAAGGGGGCAAAATGGCTACACCTTC. Its translation is CASKRGQNGYTF.

CDR3 protein: CASSVTPGAFF. CDR3 bases: TGTGCCAGCAGTGTAACCCCCGGAGCTTTCTTT. The chain employs TRBV2 and TRBJ1-1; D uncertain. Trimming took off 4 bases at V and 10 bases at J, with 10 bases between the two ends. This CDR3 has 11 amino acids. Germline lookup yields CDR1 SNHLY and CDR2 FYNNEI.

This sequence joins TRBV27 and TRBJ2-1; D gene uncertain. CDR3 length: 11 amino acids. The germline V and J ends were trimmed by 6 bases and 8 bases, with 8 bases remaining between them. Germline CDR1 is MNHEY and CDR2 is SMNVEV (reference sequence). CDR3 region: CASRGWDEQFF. The CDR3 DNA reads TGTGCCAGCAGGGGATGGGATGAGCAGTTCTTC.